The 4 T cell receptor beta chains below were found in one sample sequenced in a study of OX40 agonist ivuxolimab in advanced cancers. Assay: immunoSEQ multiplex PCR; the TCRdb copy retains only in-frame clones and omits some. Of 70,000 to 95,000 clones in the sample, about 94% were seen once. The sample here was CD4+ or CD8+ T cells sorted from blood, taken in a trial of the OX40 agonist ivuxolimab. These receptors all come from an adult with an advanced solid tumor such as melanoma, head and neck, liver or kidney cancer.

This chain joins TRBV15 and TRBJ2-7, with D maybe TRBD2 (5 bases). The CDR3 totals 14 residues. The germline CDR1 and CDR2 sequences are LNHNV and YYDKDF (reference sequence). With 0 bases removed from V and 2 bases from J, the gap between germline ends came to 8 bases. CDR3 DNA: TGTGCCACCAGCAGAGACGGGGATCCCTACGAGCAGTACTTC. Residues: CATSRDGDPYEQYF.

The rearrangement links TRBV29-1 to TRBJ2-1; D perhaps matches TRBD2 (7 bases). V was pared by 4 bases and J by 0 bases, with 19 bases between. The CDR3 runs 17 residues. Germline V gene data show CDR1 as SQVTM and CDR2 as ANQGSEA. CDR3 in DNA: TGCAGCGTTGCGGGGGGCGCCGGGGGTAGCTCCTACAATGAGCAGTTCTTC. Protein: CSVAGGAGGSSYNEQFF.

In this sample, this clone turned up once. The chain links TRBV13 to TRBJ2-7, with a possible D match to TRBD1 (6 bases). V dropped 5 bases and J dropped 5 bases, with 13 bases sitting between them. CDR1 is PRHDT, CDR2 FYEKMQ, per germline (reference sequence). This CDR3 spans 13 amino acids. CDR3 in DNA: TGTGCCAGCAGCAACAGACAGGCCCACGAGCAGTACTTC. Protein sequence: CASSNRQAHEQYF.

The J gene is TRBJ1-1, the V gene TRBV6-5; D perhaps matches TRBD1 (6 bases). Per germline, CDR1 MNHEY and CDR2 SVGAGI. This CDR3 region has 13 residues. V was trimmed by 1 base and J by 11 bases, leaving 14 bases between them. CDR3 in DNA: TGTGCCAGCAGTTACTTCGATTGGGGGCCGGCTTTCTTT. Translating gives CASSYFDWGPAFF.